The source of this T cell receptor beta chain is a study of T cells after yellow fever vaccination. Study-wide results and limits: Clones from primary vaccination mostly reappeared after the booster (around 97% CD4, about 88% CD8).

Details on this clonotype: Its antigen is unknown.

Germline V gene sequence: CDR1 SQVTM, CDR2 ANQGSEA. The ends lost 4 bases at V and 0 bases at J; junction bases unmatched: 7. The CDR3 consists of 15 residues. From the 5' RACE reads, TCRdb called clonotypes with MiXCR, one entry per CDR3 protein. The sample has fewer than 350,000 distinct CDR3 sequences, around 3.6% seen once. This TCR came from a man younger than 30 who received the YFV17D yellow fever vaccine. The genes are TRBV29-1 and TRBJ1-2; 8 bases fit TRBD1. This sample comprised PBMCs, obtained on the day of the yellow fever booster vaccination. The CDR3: CSVGDRGRANYGYTF. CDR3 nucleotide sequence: TGCAGCGTTGGAGACAGGGGTAGAGCTAACTATGGCTACACCTTC.